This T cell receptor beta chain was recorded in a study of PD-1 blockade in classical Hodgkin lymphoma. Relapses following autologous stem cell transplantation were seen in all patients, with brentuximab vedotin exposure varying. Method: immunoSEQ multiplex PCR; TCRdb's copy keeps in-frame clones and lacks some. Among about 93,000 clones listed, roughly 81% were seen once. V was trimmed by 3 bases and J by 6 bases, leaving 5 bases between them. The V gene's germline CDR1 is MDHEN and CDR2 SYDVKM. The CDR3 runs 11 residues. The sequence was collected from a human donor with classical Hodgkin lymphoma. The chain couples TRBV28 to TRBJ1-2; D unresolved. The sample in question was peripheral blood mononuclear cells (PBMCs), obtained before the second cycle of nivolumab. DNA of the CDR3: TGTGCCAGCAGTTTCGACGATGGCTACACCTTC. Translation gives CASSFDDGYTF.